The 7 T cell receptor beta chains in this list originate from one sample, sequenced in a study of blood T cells in healthy people across ages (dated by TCRdb to 2014 to 2015). Receptor amplification or capture employed 5' RACE. The reads were generated on an Illumina HiSeq 2500. A second PCR of about 6 to 11 cycles was performed with a sample-barcoded 5' primer and a J-beta primer mix. The public reads were run again by TCRdb, first through fastp at Q25 and then through MiXCR, and only productive beta chains were kept. When rows share a CDR3 protein, they turn into one entry using the most common DNA and genes. The sample table contains hundreds of thousands of distinct CDR3 sequences; only one count was recorded for more than 50% of them. The top ten hold around a quarter of the sample. Sequencing was carried out using blood. These receptors all come from a man aged 40-50 years in good health.

This clonotype was counted ten times or more. The chain combines TRBV12-3 or TRBV12-4 with TRBJ2-7, with 12 bases lining up with TRBD2. The CDR3 sequence is 14 residues long. V lost 6 bases, J lost 7 bases, and 7 bases stayed unmatched. CDR3 sequence reads: CASSQTSGRGEQYF. CDR3 bases: TGTGCCAGCAGCCAGACTAGCGGGAGAGGTGAGCAGTACTTC.

The chain has TRBV6-2 or TRBV6-3 and TRBJ2-1; D ambiguous. The V and J ends lost 1 base and 8 bases respectively, with 6 bases between them. The CDR3 consists of 12 residues. Germline-derived CDR1 and CDR2 are MNHEY and SVGEGT. The CDR3 DNA sequence: TGTGCCAGCAGTTACTATGGCTATGAGCAGTTCTTC. This codes for CASSYYGYEQFF.

The gene calls are TRBV9 and TRBJ2-3; 11 bases agree with TRBD2. Looked up from germline, CDR1 is SGDLS and CDR2 is YYNGEE. Trimming removed 0 bases from V and 3 bases from J; junction bases left unmatched: 12. The CDR3 extends over 19 amino acids. CDR3 in amino acids: CASSVGPDSGGAGTDTQYF. In DNA, the CDR3 is TGTGCCAGCAGCGTAGGACCCGATAGCGGGGGGGCCGGGACAGATACGCAGTATTTT.

This clonotype was seen more than once but under ten times. The CDR3 spells CASSSGTSGVGETQYF. CDR3 in DNA: TGTGCCAGCAGCTCCGGGACTAGCGGGGTTGGGGAGACCCAGTACTTC. The rearrangement uses TRBV4-2 and TRBJ2-7, with 13 nucleotides matching TRBD2. Matching the DNA end better, TRBJ2-5 makes the J call doubtful. Germline V CDR1 and CDR2: LGHNA, YNFKEQ. The CDR3 consists of 16 residues.

A note on this clonotype: The junction departs from germline at one end; a sequencing error may be responsible. V and J are TRBV24-1 and TRBJ2-3; D is perhaps TRBD1 (6 bases). The length of the CDR3 is 14 residues. Looked up from germline, CDR1 is KGHDR and CDR2 is SFDVKD. The CDR3 bases are TGTGCCACCAGACAGGGACCAAACACAGATATGCAGTATTTT. This translates into CATRQGPNTDMQYF.

CDR3 loop: CSALLAGAYEQYF. As DNA, the CDR3 is TGCAGTGCTTTGCTAGCGGGGGCCTACGAGCAGTACTTC. The genes are TRBV20-1 and TRBJ2-4, with 10 bases that match TRBD2. The end of the DNA aligns better with TRBJ2-7, so the J call may be wrong. The germline gives CDR1 DFQATT, CDR2 SNEGSKA (reference sequence). The CDR3 contains 13 residues.

V usage is TRBV24-1 and J usage is TRBJ1-2; D unclear. The length of the CDR3 is 14 residues. Looked up from germline, CDR1 is KGHDR and CDR2 is SFDVKD. V lost 0 bases to trimming and J lost 4 bases, with 8 bases between them. The CDR3: CATSDLGRTYGYTF. The CDR3 region has the DNA TGTGCCACCAGTGATTTGGGCCGAACCTATGGCTACACCTTC.